Presented here are 20 T cell receptor beta chains from one specimen sequenced in a study of blood T cell repertoires in COVID-19 (dated by TCRdb to 2018 to 2020). The library was generated by the immunoSEQ multiplex PCR assay. TCRdb retrieved this table from immuneACCESS and kept in-frame rearrangements only. Not all clones are present; in checked studies, unresolved V genes account for under half, and no reason is known for the remainder. The sample yields 300,000 to 400,000 clones; about 87% were counted once. Together, the top ten hold about 3% of the sample. Sequenced material: peripheral blood. Receptors originate from a human donor in a cohort sampled during active COVID-19.

The chain recombines TRBV30 with TRBJ1-3; D is undetermined. CDR3 size: 15 residues. Germline values: CDR1 GTSNPN, CDR2 SVGIG (reference sequence). V shed 4 bases and J shed 0 bases, with 13 bases lying between them. In nucleotides, the CDR3 is TGTGCCTGGACCTCAGGACTGAACTCTGGAAACACCATATATTTT. It encodes CAWTSGLNSGNTIYF.

The rearrangement joins TRBV11-2 to TRBJ1-4, with 7 positions matching TRBD1. This CDR3 is 16 amino acids long. The germline V gene encodes CDR1 SGHAT and CDR2 FQNNGV. J was trimmed by 3 bases and V by 4 bases; bases with no gene match: 8. The CDR3 region has the DNA TGTGCCAGCAGCTCCCTCCACAGGGGACCTAATGAAAAACTGTTTTTT. Encoded protein: CASSSLHRGPNEKLFF.

The rearrangement uses TRBV5-8 and TRBJ2-1, with 11 bases lining up with TRBD2. Germline loops: CDR1 SGHTS, CDR2 YDEGEE. This CDR3 is 15 amino acids long. V shed 5 bases and J 9 bases; nucleotides not matched to a gene: 10. The CDR3 protein is CASRRSSGRASEQFF. The CDR3 region has the DNA TGTGCCAGCAGACGGAGTAGCGGGAGGGCGAGTGAGCAGTTCTTC.

V usage is TRBV9 and J usage is TRBJ2-7; 10 nucleotides agree with TRBD2. Germline V gene sequence: CDR1 SGDLS, CDR2 YYNGEE. The CDR3 runs to 16 residues. Germline trimming cut 4 bases from V and 2 bases from J; bases unmatched to any gene: 9. The CDR3 is CASSPALAGETYEQYF. The CDR3 region has the DNA TGTGCCAGCAGCCCTGCCCTAGCGGGAGAGACCTACGAGCAGTACTTC.

This sequence joins TRBV18 and TRBJ2-7, with 7 positions matching TRBD1. V was clipped by 3 bases and J by 3 bases; unmatched bases: 2. CDR1 and CDR2 from the germline V gene are KGHSH and LQKENI. CDR3 length equals 13 residues. The CDR3 sequence is CASSPAGGYEQYF. The CDR3 region has the DNA TGTGCCAGCTCACCTGCAGGGGGCTACGAGCAGTACTTC.

The rearrangement links TRBV6-4 to TRBJ2-3, with D maybe TRBD1 (6 bases). Trimming took off 0 bases at V and 4 bases at J, with 8 bases between the two ends. Per germline, CDR1 MRHNA and CDR2 SNTAGT. There are 14 residues in the CDR3. CDR3 sequence (DNA): TGTGCCAGCAGTGACTCGGACAGCGCAGATACGCAGTATTTT. This codes for CASSDSDSADTQYF.

This chain connects TRBV24-1 to TRBJ1-1; no clear D. The germline gives CDR1 KGHDR, CDR2 SFDVKD. The CDR3 covers 15 residues. V lost 5 bases, J lost 1 base, and 13 bases lay in between. CDR3: CATSGTPYGNTEAFF. DNA of the CDR3: TGTGCCACCAGTGGAACCCCCTACGGGAACACTGAAGCTTTCTTT.

This chain uses TRBV7-3 with TRBJ2-5, with TRBD2 as a possible D gene (8 bases). CDR3 length: 19 amino acids. V was trimmed by 4 bases and J by 2 bases, leaving 26 bases between them. The germline CDR1 and CDR2 sequences are SGHTA and FQGTGA. The CDR3 sequence is CASSSSRGPSKRGQETQYF. In nucleotides, the CDR3 is TGTGCCAGCAGCTCCTCGAGGGGGCCAAGCAAGCGGGGGCAAGAGACCCAGTACTTC.

This chain links TRBV24-1 with TRBJ1-2; tentatively, D is TRBD1 (5 bases). Germline V gene sequence: CDR1 KGHDR, CDR2 SFDVKD. CDR3 size: 13 residues. V was clipped by 10 bases and J by 4 bases, with 15 bases between them. The CDR3 spells CATSDRSTYGYTF. For the CDR3, the DNA is TGTGCCACATCCGACAGAAGTACCTATGGCTACACCTTC.

This CDR3 reads CASSITPGGPLHF. The CDR3, as DNA: TGTGCCAGTAGTATAACCCCAGGGGGACCCCTCCACTTT. This chain joins TRBV19 and TRBJ1-6; 7 bases are shared with TRBD1. The CDR3 totals 13 residues. The germline V gene encodes CDR1 LNHDA and CDR2 SQIVND (reference sequence). Losses at the gene ends were 2 bases for V and 12 bases for J; bases not matched to a gene: 4. Combining the CDR3 with reference TRBV19 and TRBJ1-6 gives the whole variable domain DGGITQSPKYLFRKEGQNVTLSCEQNLNHDAMYWYRQDPGQGLRLIYYSQIVNDFQKGDIAEGYSVSREKKESFPLTVTSAQKNPTAFYLCASSITPGGPLHFGNGTRLTVT.

The chain has TRBV5-1 and TRBJ2-5; 10 positions agree with TRBD2. Germline V CDR1 and CDR2: SGHRS, YFSETQ. The CDR3 runs 15 residues. V lost 2 bases and J lost 3; bases outside the gene matches: 4. Here the CDR3 DNA reads TGCGCCAGCAGCTTCCTAGGGACTAGCGAAGAGACCCAGTACTTC. Translation gives CASSFLGTSEETQYF.

In DNA, the CDR3 is TGTGCCAGCAGCTTAATGTTAGGGGGTGAGAAAAAACTGTTTTTT. This codes for CASSLMLGGEKKLFF. The chain employs TRBV7-2 and TRBJ1-4; D is possibly TRBD1 (6 bases). Germline CDR1 SGHTA, CDR2 FQGNSA. Deletions cut 2 bases from V and 9 bases from J, with 16 bases between. CDR3 length: 15 amino acids.

V usage is TRBV7-9 and J usage is TRBJ2-3; D is possibly TRBD2 (6 bases). The germline V gene has CDR1 SEHNR and CDR2 FQNEAQ (reference sequence). The CDR3 length is 14 residues. The ends were cut back, 8 bases at V and 5 bases at J, with 17 bases in the middle. CDR3 in DNA: TGTGCCAGCTCCCTAGTACTAGCCGGAGATACGCAGTATTTT. Its protein product is CASSLVLAGDTQYF.

V and J are TRBV2 and TRBJ2-1, with D hard to call. Germline V gene sequence: CDR1 SNHLY, CDR2 FYNNEI. The CDR3 is 13 residues long. Trimming stripped 5 bases from V and 4 bases from J, with 9 bases between. The CDR3 protein is CASSLPGYNEQFF. The CDR3 DNA follows: TGTGCCAGCAGTCTTCCGGGTTACAATGAGCAGTTCTTC.

In the case of this clone: The same CDR3 is also encoded by other DNA sequences in this sample. The CDR3, as DNA: TGTGCCAGCTCACCAGCGCGGGACCGCACCGGGGAGCTGTTTTTT. Its protein product is CASSPARDRTGELFF. The rearrangement links TRBV18 to TRBJ2-2; D perhaps matches TRBD2 (6 bases). Trimming left V 2 bases short and J 4 bases short, with 11 bases between. This CDR3 has 15 residues. From germline, CDR1 is KGHSH and CDR2 LQKENI. The variable domain in full, with the rest retrieved from reference TRBV18 and TRBJ2-2, is NAGVMQNPRHLVRRRGQEARLRCSPMKGHSHVYWYRQLPEEGLKFMVYLQKENIIDESGMPKERFSAEFPKEGPSILRIQQVVRGDSAAYFCASSPARDRTGELFFGEGSRLTVL.

The chain carries TRBV2 and TRBJ2-5; a possible D gene is TRBD1 (6 bases). The V and J ends lost 3 bases and 2 bases respectively, with 22 bases between them. Germline V CDR1 and CDR2: SNHLY, FYNNEI. CDR3 length: 18 residues. The CDR3 region has the DNA TGTGCCAGCAGTGAGACAGTGGCAGGGGTTCTGGGACAAGAGACCCAGTACTTC. It specifies CASSETVAGVLGQETQYF.

This clone was picked up one time. The V and J genes are TRBV7-8 and TRBJ2-7; possible D gene TRBD1, 5 bases. This CDR3 spans 14 amino acids. The V gene lost 4 bases and the J gene lost 2 bases, with 12 bases spanning the gap. The germline V gene has CDR1 SGHVS and CDR2 FQNEAQ. The CDR3 sequence: CASSSGRVPYEQYF. The DNA for the CDR3 is TGTGCCAGCAGCTCCGGCAGGGTTCCCTACGAGCAGTACTTC.

The chain recombines TRBV27 with TRBJ1-5; 8 bases agree with TRBD1. With 6 bases clipped from V and 0 bases from J, the junction kept 10 bases outside the gene matches. The CDR3 has 17 residues. Germline CDR1 MNHEY, CDR2 SMNVEV (reference sequence). CDR3 sequence reads: CASSPGPGQGSNQPQHF. In DNA form, the CDR3 reads TGTGCCAGCAGCCCCGGGCCCGGACAGGGTAGCAATCAGCCCCAGCATTTT.

The genes are TRBV5-1 and TRBJ2-3; 7 nucleotides match TRBD1. V was clipped by 0 bases and J by 2 bases; unmatched bases: 9. The CDR3 has 17 amino acids. Germline-derived CDR1 and CDR2 are SGHRS and YFSETQ. Here the CDR3 DNA reads TGCGCCAGCAGCTTGGCCTCGGGACAGACTCTCACAGATACGCAGTATTTT. Its translation: CASSLASGQTLTDTQYF.

This clone was detected only a few times. The V and J genes are TRBV5-1 and TRBJ2-3, with D possibly matching TRBD2 (6 bases). Deletions cut 0 bases from V and 4 bases from J, with 24 bases between. The CDR3 runs 19 residues. The V gene's germline CDR1 is SGHRS and CDR2 YFSETQ. The CDR3: CASSLAYSNRLGSADTQYF. In DNA form, the CDR3 reads TGCGCCAGCAGCTTGGCCTATAGTAATAGACTAGGCTCCGCAGATACGCAGTATTTT.